This record concerns one T cell receptor beta chain sequence. What it binds is not known. The data originate from a study of identical twins. Findings and caveats of the study: Twins' excess sharing was less marked for out-of-frame beta sequences. For zero-insertion analyses, partial confounding could come from invariant MAIT and iNKT cells. In cord blood, abundant beta clonotypes had fewer insertions; memory showed no trend.

Unique molecular identifiers were present on cDNA, and template switching added a universal primer site. TCRdb re-called the 5' RACE reads with MiXCR, one entry per CDR3 protein. The repertoire holds 1.5 million to 2 million distinct CDR3 sequences, with around a third as singletons. V shed 2 bases and J shed 7 bases, with 24 bases lying between them. This CDR3 contains 16 residues. From germline, CDR1 is DFQATT and CDR2 SNEGSKA (reference sequence). The source of this sequence is a newborn girl in good health. Input material: cord blood. The chain uses TRBV20-1 and TRBJ2-7, with D perhaps matching TRBD2 (6 bases). The CDR3 coding sequence is TGCAGTGCTAGAACCACGGGGGACCTTTTCTACAATGAGCAGTACTTC. The encoded protein is CSARTTGDLFYNEQYF.